The sequence of this TCR beta chain was determined in a study of regulatory T cells in long-lasting Graves disease. Study background: Patients with new Graves' disease had used antithyroid drugs below 3 months. General study findings and limits: Samples came from peripheral blood alone, without thyroid tissue.

Time point described: newly diagnosed GD, antithyroid drugs for less than 3 months. Scientists built the TCR library using RNA that was extracted from PBMCs. Enrollment of patients was through an endocrinology department in Xi'an, China. This clonotype appeared many times. Its antigen remains unidentified. To make TCR beta libraries, researchers used iRepertoire HTBI primers and Arm-PCR of CDR3 regions. TCRdb passed the multiplex PCR reads through MiXCR, listing each CDR3 protein once. The table has under 300,000 distinct CDR3 sequences, approximately 20% seen once; the top ten hold roughly a fifth. Here the sequenced sample was peripheral blood mononuclear cells (PBMCs), taken at new diagnosis, from a patient treated with antithyroid drugs. The sequence was obtained from a female donor with Graves disease.

The CDR3 region has the DNA TGTGCCAGCAGTGCGGCAGCTTACGAGCAGTACTTC. Its protein product is CASSAAAYEQYF. The chain employs TRBV2 and TRBJ2-7, with unresolved D. Trimming pared 4 bases from V and 4 bases from J, leaving 8 bases between. This CDR3 region has 12 residues. From germline, CDR1 is SNHLY and CDR2 FYNNEI.